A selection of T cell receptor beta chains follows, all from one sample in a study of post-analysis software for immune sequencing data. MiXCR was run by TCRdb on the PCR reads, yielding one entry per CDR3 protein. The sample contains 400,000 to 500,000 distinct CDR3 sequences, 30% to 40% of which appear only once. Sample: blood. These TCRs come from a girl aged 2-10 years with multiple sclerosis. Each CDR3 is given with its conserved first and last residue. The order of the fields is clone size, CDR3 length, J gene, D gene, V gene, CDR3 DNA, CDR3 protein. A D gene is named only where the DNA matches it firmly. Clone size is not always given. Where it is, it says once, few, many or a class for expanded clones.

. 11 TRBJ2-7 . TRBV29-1 TGCAGCGCTTACACGACCCACGAGCAGTACTTC CSAYTTHEQYF
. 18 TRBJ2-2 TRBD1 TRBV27 TGTGCCAGCAGTTTATGGATTTCCGGACAGGGGTTAGCTGGGGAGCTGTTTTTT CASSLWISGQGLAGELFF
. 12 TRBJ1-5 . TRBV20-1 TGCAGTGCTAGAGATCGGAGGGGACCCCAGCATTTT CSARDRRGPQHF
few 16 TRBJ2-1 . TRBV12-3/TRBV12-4 TGTGCCAGCAGCCCTCTTTCTGGGGCGGTGGACAATGAGCAGTTCTTC CASSPLSGAVDNEQFF
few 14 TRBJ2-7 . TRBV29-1 TGCAGCGCCCTCCCGGTAGTCGGGACCTACGAGCAGTACTTC CSALPVVGTYEQYF
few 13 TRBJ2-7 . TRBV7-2 TGTGCCAGCAGCGTAAGGGACGGTTACGAGCAGTACTTC CASSVRDGYEQYF
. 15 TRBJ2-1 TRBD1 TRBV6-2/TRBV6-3 TGTGCCAGCAGTCCAGCCGGGACAGTATACAATGAGCAGTTCTTC CASSPAGTVYNEQFF
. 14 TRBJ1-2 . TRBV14 TGTGCCAGCAGCCAAGTGGATCAGGTCTATGGCTACACCTTC CASSQVDQVYGYTF
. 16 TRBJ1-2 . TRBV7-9 TGTGCCAGCAGCTTAGGCATCACAGGGCCTAACTATGGCTACACCTTC CASSLGITGPNYGYTF
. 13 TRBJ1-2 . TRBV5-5 TGTGCCAGCAGCGGGCAGGGGAACTATGGCTACACCTTC CASSGQGNYGYTF
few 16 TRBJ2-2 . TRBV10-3 TGTGCCATCAGTGAGTTGGAGGGGCTGGTCACCGGGGAGCTGTTTTTT CAISELEGLVTGELFF
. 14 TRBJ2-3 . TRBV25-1 TGTGCCAGCAGTCTCCGCGTGGGGGTGGATACGCAGTATTTT CASSLRVGVDTQYF
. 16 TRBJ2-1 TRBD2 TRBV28 TGTGCCAGCAGTTCTAGCGGGAGTGGTTCCTACAATGAGCAGTTCTTC CASSSSGSGSYNEQFF
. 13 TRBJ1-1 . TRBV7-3 TGTGCCAGCAGCGCGGGCCTCAACACTGAAGCTTTCTTT CASSAGLNTEAFF
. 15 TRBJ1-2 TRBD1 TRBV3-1 TGTGCCAGCAGCCCGACAGGGCCCCGGTATAATGGCTACACCTTC CASSPTGPRYNGYTF
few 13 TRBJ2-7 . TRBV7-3 TGTGCCAGCAGCTCACCGCAGGGAGGCGAGCAGTACTTC CASSSPQGGEQYF
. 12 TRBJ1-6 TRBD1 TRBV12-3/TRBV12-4 TGTGCCAGCAGTTTAGGACAGGGGAGCTTCCACTTT CASSLGQGSFHF
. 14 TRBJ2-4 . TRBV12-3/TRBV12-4 TGTGCCAGCAGTACAGGGATTGGGATAAACATTCAGTACTTC CASSTGIGINIQYF
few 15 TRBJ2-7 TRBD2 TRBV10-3 TGTGCCATCAGCGTGCTAGCGGGGGGGGCCTACGAGCAGTACTTC CAISVLAGGAYEQYF
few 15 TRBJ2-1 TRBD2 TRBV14 TGTGCCAGCAGCCGGTTCCTAGCGGGGCAGCATGAGCAGTTCTTC CASSRFLAGQHEQFF
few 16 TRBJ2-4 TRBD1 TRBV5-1 TGCGCCAGCAGCCCGCTGGCGAGACAGGGATGGAACATTCAGTACTTC CASSPLARQGWNIQYF
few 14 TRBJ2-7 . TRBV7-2 TGTGCCAGCAGCCCGCCGGGACTCAGAGGCGAGCAGTACTTC CASSPPGLRGEQYF
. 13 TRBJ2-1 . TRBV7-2 TGTGCCAGCAGCTTCCCTAATCAGAATGAGCAGTTCTTC CASSFPNQNEQFF